This record covers a single TCR beta chain. Antigen unknown. This sample was included in a study of cytomegalovirus exposure and HLA in healthy donors. Study information: A later analysis reported the 95 to 150 validation repertoires used the same platform as the approximately 660 first-cohort repertoires.

Regarding the study as a whole: Testing in vitro showed a few CMV-associated chains specific for CMV antigens. Cytomegalovirus association was listed for under 200 TCR beta chains.

Assay: immunoSEQ multiplex PCR; the TCRdb copy retains only in-frame clones and omits some. The sample has more than 130,000 clones, around 88% seen once. This TCR came from a woman younger than 35 in good health and CMV-seropositive. Sequenced input: PBMCs.

The CDR3 DNA reads TGTGCCAGTAGAAAACGGACAGAGCTCTATGGCTACACCTTC. Protein sequence: CASRKRTELYGYTF. The chain links TRBV19 to TRBJ1-2; D might be TRBD1 (6 bases). CDR1 and CDR2 from the germline V gene are LNHDA and SQIVND (reference sequence). The length of the CDR3 is 14 residues. V was clipped by 6 bases and J by 4 bases, with 15 bases between them.